The entry that follows covers one T cell receptor beta chain sequence. Its antigen is unknown. The sample originates from a study of cytomegalovirus exposure and HLA in healthy donors. Findings and limits, study-wide: In the approximately 120 validation repertoires, a later analysis found that first-cohort TCR clusters tended to co-occur.

Only in-frame clones appear in the TCRdb table, and some are missing; sequencing was by immunoSEQ multiplex PCR. The table has roughly 200,000 clones, approximately 86% seen once; the top ten hold roughly 7%. Germline values: CDR1 SGDLS, CDR2 YYNGEE. The CDR3 length is 14 residues. Trimming pared 5 bases from V and 2 bases from J, leaving 14 bases between. The V gene is TRBV9, the J gene TRBJ2-7, with D perhaps matching TRBD1 or TRBD2 (5 bases each). This TCR derives from a man aged 30 to 39 in good health and CMV-seropositive. The sample taken for sequencing was PBMCs. The CDR3 DNA reads as TGTGCCAGCAGTGGGGGTCCGGCCCCCTACGAGCAGTACTTC. Its translation is CASSGGPAPYEQYF. The full variable domain, in which reference TRBV9 and TRBJ2-7 provide the parts outside the CDR3, is DSGVTQTPKHLITATGQRVTLRCSPRSGDLSVYWYQQSLDQGLQFLIQYYNGEERAKGNILERFSAQQFPDLHSELNLSSLELGDSALYFCASSGGPAPYEQYFGPGTRLTVT.